This T cell receptor beta chain is from a study of shared clonotypes between healthy human individuals. Study observations and caveats: Apart from blood, nothing was sampled; tissue repertoires likely differ.

In the case of this clone: Antigen unknown.

The CDR3 has 14 residues. Germline CDR1 SGHRS, CDR2 YFSETQ. V was cut by 4 bases and J by 1 base, with 9 bases left in between. Assay used: immunoSEQ multiplex PCR; TCRdb lists only in-frame clones, some missing. The data hold over a million clones, with more than 60% observed a single time. Donors comprised only Caucasian adults living in Nashville, Tennessee. Splitting the CD4+ cells yielded a CD45RA+ naive subset and a CD45RA-negative memory subset. The sequenced material came from memory CD4+ T cells sorted from blood. Subset meaning: CD45RA-negative fraction. The TCR comes from a man younger than 35 in good health. This rearrangement joins TRBV5-1 to TRBJ1-5; D is undetermined. The CDR3 nucleotides read TGCGCCAGCAGCCCGGGCGGGAGCAATCAGCCCCAGCATTTT. It yields the protein CASSPGGSNQPQHF.